This passage covers 8 T cell receptor beta chains from one sample sequenced in a study of T cells in tumors after PD-1 blockade. Repertoires were generated with immunoSEQ multiplex PCR, while TCRdb's copy carries only in-frame clones and drops some. The sample shows about 33,000 clones, around 80% of them seen only once. Specimen: PBMCs, collected before anti-PD-1 treatment. These receptors all come from a human donor with basal cell carcinoma.

The DNA for the CDR3 is TGTGCCAGCAGCCCTGGGACAGGGGACAGCACCGGGGAGCTGTTTTTT. This translates into CASSPGTGDSTGELFF. This chain connects TRBV4-2 to TRBJ2-2; 10 bases line up with TRBD1. The CDR3 sequence is 16 residues long. With V trimmed by 4 bases and J by 4 bases, 6 bases remained unmatched. Germline V gene sequence: CDR1 LGHNA, CDR2 YNFKEQ.

The chain joins TRBV28 to TRBJ2-2; unclear D gene. Germline loops: CDR1 MDHEN, CDR2 SYDVKM. This CDR3 is 14 amino acids long. Trimming removed 6 bases from V and 1 base from J, with 9 bases in between. CDR3 nucleotides: TGTGCCAGCAGATTGGCAGGGAACACCGGGGAGCTGTTTTTT. Protein sequence: CASRLAGNTGELFF.

The J gene is TRBJ1-1, the V gene TRBV11-3; D gene uncertain. The length of the CDR3 is 13 residues. Germline V gene data show CDR1 as SGHNT and CDR2 as YENEEA. V lost 3 bases and J lost 7, with 12 bases in between. The CDR3 nucleotides read TGTGCCAGCAGCTTGACCGGAAGCCTTGAAGCTTTCTTT. Translated, it gives CASSLTGSLEAFF. Filled out from reference TRBV11-3 and TRBJ1-1, the complete variable domain reads EAGVVQSPRYKIIEKKQPVAFWCNPISGHNTLYWYLQNLGQGPELLIRYENEEAVDDSQLPKDRFSAERLKGVDSTLKIQPAELGDSAVYLCASSLTGSLEAFFGQGTRLTVV.

The rearrangement joins TRBV29-1 to TRBJ1-2, with TRBD1 identical over 10 bases. This CDR3 has 13 residues. Trimming cost V 4 bases and J 7 bases; bases outside gene matches: 6. Germline assignment: CDR1 SQVTM and CDR2 ANQGSEA. CDR3 loop: CSVVWTGGFGYTF. Written as DNA, the CDR3 is TGCAGCGTTGTTTGGACAGGGGGATTTGGCTACACCTTC.

The V and J genes are TRBV30 and TRBJ2-4; D not certain. Trimming pared 1 base from V and 0 bases from J, leaving 10 bases between. The CDR3 runs 15 residues. Germline V lookup: CDR1 GTSNPN, CDR2 SVGIG (reference sequence). CDR3 bases: TGTGCCTGGAGTGCTTTTGTCCTAGCCAAAAACATTCAGTACTTC. Translated: CAWSAFVLAKNIQYF.

In this sample, this clone turned up a few times. This chain connects TRBV6-2 or TRBV6-3 to TRBJ2-1; TRBD1 is a possible D gene (5 bases). The CDR3 is 16 residues long. In germline, CDR1 is MNHEY, CDR2 SVGEGT. The germline V and J ends were trimmed by 2 bases and 0 bases, with 11 bases remaining between them. This chain's CDR3 is CASSYKRTTSYNEQFF. The CDR3 DNA is TGTGCCAGCAGTTACAAGAGGACAACCTCCTACAATGAGCAGTTCTTC.

This clone has ten or more counts. The chain carries TRBV28 and TRBJ2-7; 8 bases match TRBD1. Germline CDR1 and CDR2: MDHEN and SYDVKM. This CDR3 has 14 amino acids. J gave up 3 bases and V 11 bases, and 12 bases lay outside the gene matches. The CDR3 region has the DNA TGTGCCGTCCACGGGGGACAGGTGAACTACGAGCAGTACTTC. As protein: CAVHGGQVNYEQYF.

The chain uses TRBV3-1 (or the pseudogene TRBV3-2) and TRBJ2-7; D unclear. The CDR3 is made up of 15 amino acids. The germline CDR1 and CDR2 sequences are LGHDT and YNNKEL (reference sequence). Trimming shortened V by 0 bases and J by 2 bases, and 11 bases separated the two germline ends. CDR3 protein: CASSQEGQQTYEQYF. In nucleotides, the CDR3 is TGTGCCAGCAGCCAAGAAGGGCAACAGACCTACGAGCAGTACTTC.